These 20 T cell receptor beta chains share one sample of origin, sequenced in a study of beta chain features in type 1 diabetes. Whole-study results and caveats: For Type 1 diabetes patients, all four CD4+ subsets carried TCRB CDR3s that were moderately but significantly shorter.

These receptors' antigens are unknown. Expressed TCRB transcripts were sequenced, since all the RNA that had been isolated was reverse transcribed. Sequencing used immunoSEQ multiplex PCR; TCRdb keeps in-frame clones, though not all of them. The sample gives some 240,000 clones, 16% of which show up once; about 0.092% is in the top ten. Sample: naive CD4+ T cells from blood. The receptor set was obtained from a man aged 25 to 40 with type 1 diabetes.

The V call is TRBV29-1, the J call TRBJ2-7; D possibly uses TRBD1 or TRBD2 (5 bases each). Germline CDR1 is SQVTM and CDR2 is ANQGSEA. The CDR3 runs 13 residues. Trimming removed 4 bases from V and 3 bases from J, with 13 bases in between. The CDR3 DNA sequence: TGCAGCGTTGGGGGACCCGGGAACTACGAGCAGTACTTC. Its protein product is CSVGGPGNYEQYF.

This clone has more than one count but fewer than ten. This chain joins TRBV28 and TRBJ2-1; D unresolved. The CDR3 is 15 amino acids. From germline, CDR1 is MDHEN and CDR2 SYDVKM. The V end lost 7 bases, the J end lost 5 bases, and 18 bases lay between the germline ends. CDR3 protein: CASNTPGYYDNEQFF. The DNA of the CDR3 is TGTGCCAGCAACACTCCCGGGTATTACGACAATGAGCAGTTCTTC.

The chain employs TRBV7-8 and TRBJ2-1; 7 nucleotides align to TRBD1. Looked up from germline, CDR1 is SGHVS and CDR2 is FQNEAQ. Trimming cost V 6 bases and J 3 bases; bases outside gene matches: 17. The CDR3 length is 18 residues. CDR3 sequence: CASSPRNTGAVGYNEQFF. In DNA form, the CDR3 reads TGTGCCAGCAGTCCTCGCAATACAGGGGCAGTTGGCTACAATGAGCAGTTCTTC.

This clone was recorded a few times. V and J are TRBV11-2 and TRBJ2-5, with TRBD1 matching 8 bases. This CDR3 comprises 14 residues. Trimming cost V 5 bases and J 6 bases; bases outside gene matches: 8. CDR1 and CDR2 (germline): SGHAT, FQNNGV. The CDR3 is CASSLKTGEQTQYF. The DNA of the CDR3 is TGTGCCAGCAGCCTCAAGACAGGGGAACAGACCCAGTACTTC.

The chain links TRBV25-1 to TRBJ1-3, with TRBD1 as a possible D gene (5 bases). This CDR3 has 15 residues. Trimming stripped 1 base from V and 1 base from J, with 8 bases between. The V gene's germline CDR1 is MGHDK and CDR2 SYGVNS. The CDR3 region has the DNA TGTGCCAGCAGTGAATCGTGGGGGTCTGGAAACACCATATATTTT. As protein: CASSESWGSGNTIYF.

This clone has a handful of counts. The chain couples TRBV9 to TRBJ2-4, with D perhaps given as TRBD1 or TRBD2 (5 bases each). Germline assignment: CDR1 SGDLS and CDR2 YYNGEE. The CDR3 is made up of 14 amino acids. The V end lost 0 bases, the J end lost 5 bases, and 9 bases lay between the germline ends. The CDR3 DNA is TGTGCCAGCAGCGTAGCTGGGGGTGAAAACATTCAGTACTTC. Amino acid sequence: CASSVAGGENIQYF.

This clone appeared a few times. The V and J genes are TRBV6-6 and TRBJ1-5; no clear D gene. Per germline, CDR1 MNHNY and CDR2 SVGAGI (reference sequence). The ends were cut back, 0 bases at V and 4 bases at J, with 10 bases in the middle. The CDR3 has 15 amino acids. CDR3 bases: TGTGCCAGCAGTTACTCCTCGGCAGCGAATCAGCCCCAGCATTTT. Its translation: CASSYSSAANQPQHF.

This clone has only a few counts. This chain joins TRBV2 and TRBJ2-3; D call uncertain. The germline V gene has CDR1 SNHLY and CDR2 FYNNEI. Trimming pared 7 bases from V and 5 bases from J, leaving 7 bases between. The CDR3 is 11 amino acids. CDR3 bases: TGTGCCAGCACCCCGTTAGATACGCAGTATTTT. Translated, it gives CASTPLDTQYF.

This clone was counted a few times. The rearrangement uses TRBV29-1 and TRBJ2-3; D is uncertain. The V gene's germline CDR1 is SQVTM and CDR2 ANQGSEA. The CDR3 sequence is 12 residues long. The V end was cut by 7 bases, the J end by 5 bases, with 13 bases between. The CDR3 DNA follows: TGCAGCGCACCTTTTGTGGTAGATACGCAGTATTTT. It is translated as CSAPFVVDTQYF.

A few counts support this clone. V gene TRBV6-6 combines with J gene TRBJ1-1, with D maybe TRBD1 (5 bases). The CDR3 has 14 amino acids. Germline V gene lookup returns CDR1 MNHNY and CDR2 SVGAGI (reference sequence). V lost 2 bases, J lost 6 bases, and 13 bases lay in between. Here the CDR3 reads CASSYIATGAEAFF. The CDR3 DNA reads as TGTGCCAGCAGTTACATTGCGACGGGGGCTGAAGCTTTCTTT.

This clone was recorded a few times. The chain combines TRBV7-9 with TRBJ1-2, with 7 nucleotides matching TRBD1. Germline values: CDR1 SEHNR, CDR2 FQNEAQ (reference sequence). This CDR3 comprises 13 residues. Germline trimming cut 3 bases from V and 6 bases from J; bases unmatched to any gene: 4. The DNA of the CDR3 is TGTGCCAGCAGCTTGGGAACAGGGGATGGCTACACCTTC. Protein: CASSLGTGDGYTF.

This clone was picked up a small number of times. CDR3 sequence reads: CASSYSGDSEQYF. CDR3 DNA sequence: TGTGCCAGCAGTTATTCGGGGGATTCGGAGCAGTACTTC. This rearrangement joins TRBV6-5 to TRBJ2-7, with D tentatively TRBD2 (6 bases). With 3 bases removed from V and 7 bases from J, the gap between germline ends came to 13 bases. The CDR3 is made up of 13 amino acids. Germline values: CDR1 MNHEY, CDR2 SVGAGI.

CDR3 loop: CASSADAGAEQYF. Written as DNA, the CDR3 is TGTGCCAGCAGCGCGGACGCGGGCGCCGAGCAGTACTTC. V usage is TRBV9 and J usage is TRBJ2-7, with D perhaps TRBD2 (5 bases). Germline lookup yields CDR1 SGDLS and CDR2 YYNGEE. V lost 3 bases, J lost 6 bases, and 13 bases lay in between. The CDR3 spans 13 residues. The full variable domain, its missing parts supplied by reference TRBV9 and TRBJ2-7, is DSGVTQTPKHLITATGQRVTLRCSPRSGDLSVYWYQQSLDQGLQFLIQYYNGEERAKGNILERFSAQQFPDLHSELNLSSLELGDSALYFCASSADAGAEQYFGPGTRLTVT.

This clone occurred a few times. The chain recombines TRBV5-1 with TRBJ2-7; the D gene is possibly TRBD1 (6 bases). Per germline, CDR1 SGHRS and CDR2 YFSETQ. This CDR3 comprises 16 residues. V was pared by 0 bases and J by 0 bases, with 13 bases between. The CDR3 region is CASSLAGTTVSYEQYF. In DNA form, the CDR3 reads TGCGCCAGCAGCTTGGCCGGGACAACGGTCTCCTACGAGCAGTACTTC.

The CDR3 spells CASSVSVDNEQFF. CDR3 DNA: TGTGCCAGCAGCGTATCCGTAGACAATGAGCAGTTCTTC. This chain joins TRBV9 and TRBJ2-1; no clear D. The germline V and J ends were trimmed by 1 base and 5 bases, with 7 bases remaining between them. CDR3 length: 13 residues. The germline V gene encodes CDR1 SGDLS and CDR2 YYNGEE.

The chain recombines TRBV7-9 with TRBJ2-1; D is ambiguous. CDR3 length: 11 amino acids. Germline CDR1 SEHNR, CDR2 FQNEAQ (reference sequence). The ends were cut back, 5 bases at V and 6 bases at J, with 5 bases in the middle. CDR3 amino acids: CASSPRNEQFF. CDR3 bases: TGTGCCAGCAGCCCACGCAATGAGCAGTTCTTC.

The chain joins TRBV5-4 to TRBJ2-5; D may match TRBD1 or TRBD2 (5 bases each). This CDR3 has 17 residues. CDR1 and CDR2 from the germline V gene are SGHNT and YYREEE (reference sequence). V dropped 1 base and J dropped 7 bases, with 23 bases sitting between them. CDR3 DNA: TGTGCCAGCAGCTTGAGCGGAACAGGCCCTCAGCTTTGGACCCAGTACTTC. It is translated as CASSLSGTGPQLWTQYF.

The chain links TRBV6-5 to TRBJ1-3; weak D call: TRBD1 (5 bases). This CDR3 spans 14 amino acids. Between the trimmed V and J ends, which lost 2 bases and 3 bases, there was a span of 8 bases. Germline-derived CDR1 and CDR2 are MNHEY and SVGAGI. The CDR3 DNA is TGTGCCAGCAGTTACGGGGCCCTTGGAAACACCATATATTTT. Amino acid sequence: CASSYGALGNTIYF.

The chain recombines TRBV30 with TRBJ2-3, with D perhaps matching TRBD2 (6 bases). Germline V CDR1 and CDR2: GTSNPN, SVGIG (reference sequence). CDR3 length: 15 amino acids. V was shortened by 3 bases and J by 5 bases, with 18 bases between the two germline ends. DNA for the CDR3: TGTGCCTGGAGGGAGCGGAGGGAGGATAAAGATACGCAGTATTTT. It translates to CAWRERREDKDTQYF. Looking up the rest from reference TRBV30 and TRBJ2-3 gives the full variable domain: SQTIHQWPATLVQPVGSPLSLECTVEGTSNPNLYWYRQAAGRGLQLLFYSVGIGQISSEVPQNLSASRPQDRQFILSSKKLLLSDSGFYLCAWRERREDKDTQYFGPGTRLTVL.

This sequence joins TRBV5-6 and TRBJ2-1; TRBD2 is a possible D gene (5 bases). CDR1 is SGHDT, CDR2 YYEEEE, per germline. CDR3 length: 14 residues. V lost 2 bases to trimming and J lost 2 bases, with 8 bases between them. The CDR3 DNA reads as TGTGCCAGCAGCTTAGGGCGGGCCTACAATGAGCAGTTCTTC. Protein product: CASSLGRAYNEQFF.